The rows below give T cell receptor beta chains drawn from one sample of a study of T cell responses to AZD1222 COVID-19 vaccine. Libraries were prepared by immunoSEQ multiplex PCR; TCRdb keeps only in-frame clonotypes and omits some of them. This sample has about 39,000 clones; about 90% occur once, and the top ten carry roughly two fifths. This sample comprised peripheral blood, obtained 28 days after the second AZD1222 dose. Receptor source: an adult who received the AZD1222 COVID-19 vaccine. CDR3s include the opening cysteine and the closing phenylalanine or tryptophan. Fields, in order: J gene, D gene, CDR3 length, V gene, clone size, CDR3 DNA, CDR3 protein. A D gene is named only where the DNA matches it firmly. Not all rows give a size; the values are once, few, many and, for expanded clones, a class.

TRBJ2-7,TRBD1,17,TRBV5-6,NA,TGTGCCAGCAGCTCCGTGACCAGGGGGACGGGGACCTACGAGCAGTACTTC,CASSSVTRGTGTYEQYF
TRBJ1-1,NA,14,TRBV10-3,NA,TGTGCCATCACCATCCGTTTTGGCGACACTGAAGCTTTCTTT,CAITIRFGDTEAFF
TRBJ2-7,TRBD1,13,TRBV12-3/TRBV12-4,NA,TGTGCCAGCAGCGCCGGACAGGGCAGCGAGCAGTACTTC,CASSAGQGSEQYF
TRBJ2-5,TRBD2,14,TRBV7-9,NA,TGTGCCAGCAGCCCAAGCGGGGGCCGGGCCGTATATAACTTC,CASSPSGGRAVYNF
TRBJ2-7,NA,13,TRBV7-7,few,TGTGCCAGCAGCTTAGGGCCTTCCTACGAGCAGTACTTC,CASSLGPSYEQYF
TRBJ1-6,TRBD1,15,TRBV5-6,NA,TGTGCCAGCAGCTTAGACAGGGCTAGATATTCACCCCTCCACTTT,CASSLDRARYSPLHF
TRBJ1-5,TRBD1,16,TRBV7-8,NA,TGTGCCAGCAGCCTGGGACAGGGGAGAAGCAATCAGCCCCAGCATTTT,CASSLGQGRSNQPQHF
TRBJ2-1,NA,13,TRBV7-9,NA,TGTGCCAGCAGCGTTCGCACAGAGAATGAGCAGTTCTTC,CASSVRTENEQFF
TRBJ2-7,NA,16,TRBV11-2,once,TGTGCCAGCAGCCGCTACGTCGGGGGCCGGTCCTACGAGCAGTACTTC,CASSRYVGGRSYEQYF
TRBJ1-1,NA,12,TRBV30,NA,TGTGCCTGGAGTTCCGGGGGTGCTGAAGCTTTCTTT,CAWSSGGAEAFF
TRBJ2-5,TRBD2,13,TRBV7-9,NA,TGTGCCAGCAGCCGGGGGGTCCAAGAGACCCAGTACTTC,CASSRGVQETQYF
TRBJ2-7,NA,12,TRBV11-2,NA,TGTGCCAGCAGCTTAAACCTCTACGAGCAGTACTTC,CASSLNLYEQYF
TRBJ1-2,TRBD1,15,TRBV6-5,NA,TGTGCCAGCAGTTTAACCCCGGGACAGGGGTCTGGCTACACCTTC,CASSLTPGQGSGYTF
TRBJ2-6,TRBD1,18,TRBV11-3,NA,TGTGCCAGCAGCCCCGGGGACAGGTGGCAGGCTGGGGCCAACGTCCTGACTTTC,CASSPGDRWQAGANVLTF
TRBJ1-3,TRBD1,16,TRBV30,NA,TGTGCCTGGAGTGTTAGAGGCAGGGGGTTCGGAAACACCATATATTTT,CAWSVRGRGFGNTIYF
TRBJ2-3,NA,15,TRBV7-9,NA,TGTGCCAGCAGCTCAGGCCTGGTGCAGGGAGATACGCAGTATTTT,CASSSGLVQGDTQYF
TRBJ1-1,NA,15,TRBV19,NA,TGTGCCAGTAGTATATCTGGGGGACGCAGCCTTGAAGCTTTCTTT,CASSISGGRSLEAFF
TRBJ2-1,NA,14,TRBV29-1,NA,TGCAGCGCCGACCAGGACAGCTCCTACAATGAGCAGTTCTTC,CSADQDSSYNEQFF
TRBJ2-1,NA,10,TRBV5-1,NA,TGCGCCAGCAGCCACTCGGACCAGTTCTTC,CASSHSDQFF
TRBJ1-5,NA,17,TRBV28,NA,TGTGCCAGCACCACTCCGGAGATGGGGGATCTAAAGAAGCCCCAGCATTTT,CASTTPEMGDLKKPQHF
TRBJ2-2,NA,12,TRBV9,NA,TGTGCCAGCAGCGTAGGTGTCGGGGAGCTGTTTTTT,CASSVGVGELFF
TRBJ1-1,TRBD1,15,TRBV19,once,TGTGCCAGTAGTATCCAAGGGACAGGGTCGACTGAAGCTTTCTTT,CASSIQGTGSTEAFF
TRBJ1-5,TRBD1,13,TRBV7-2,NA,TGTGCCAGCAGTTCGGACAGGGTTCAGCCCCAGCATTTT,CASSSDRVQPQHF
TRBJ2-3,NA,16,TRBV5-4,once,TGTGCCAGCAGCTCTCAGGGTAGGTGGAATGTAGATACGCAGTATTTT,CASSSQGRWNVDTQYF
TRBJ1-1,NA,14,TRBV10-1,NA,TGCGCCAGCAGTGAGTTAGGGAGGTGGACTGAAGCTTTCTTT,CASSELGRWTEAFF
TRBJ1-5,NA,12,TRBV24-1,NA,TGTGCCACCTTGGCCCGTTTTGGGCCCCAGCATTTT,CATLARFGPQHF
TRBJ2-7,NA,14,TRBV6-5,NA,TGTGCCAGCAGCAGATCCGACAGTTCCTACGAGCAGTACTTC,CASSRSDSSYEQYF
TRBJ1-2,TRBD1,13,TRBV19,few,TGTGCCGGGGCTGTGACAGGGCACTATGGCTACACCTTC,CAGAVTGHYGYTF
TRBJ2-7,TRBD2,16,TRBV5-4,NA,TGTGCCAGCAGCCCCGGACTAGCGGGTAGCTCCTACGAGCAGTACTTC,CASSPGLAGSSYEQYF
TRBJ1-2,NA,13,TRBV5-6,NA,TGTGCCAGCAGCTTGGCCAGTAACTATGGCTACACCTTC,CASSLASNYGYTF
TRBJ2-7,TRBD1,14,TRBV11-3,NA,TGTGCCAGCAGCCGTCGGACAGGGGACTACGAGCAGTACTTC,CASSRRTGDYEQYF
TRBJ2-1,NA,15,TRBV7-6,NA,TGTGCCAGCAGCTTAGGCCCAGCAATGGGGGATGAGCAGTTCTTC,CASSLGPAMGDEQFF
TRBJ1-1,NA,13,TRBV5-1,NA,TGCGCCAGCAGCAGAGCGGAAGACACTGAAGCTTTCTTT,CASSRAEDTEAFF
TRBJ1-3,NA,16,TRBV5-1,NA,TGCGCCAGCAGCTTGGCCTCAAGGGTGGCTGGAAACACCATATATTTT,CASSLASRVAGNTIYF
TRBJ1-2,TRBD1,13,TRBV12-3/TRBV12-4,NA,TGTGCCAGCAGTTTCCCAGGGGGTAATGGCTACACCTTC,CASSFPGGNGYTF
TRBJ1-1,NA,16,TRBV7-9,once,TGTGCCAGCAGCCAACCCGGGGGGCCCCAGAACACTGAAGCTTTCTTT,CASSQPGGPQNTEAFF
TRBJ2-5,NA,14,TRBV9,NA,TGTGCCAGCAGCAGGGGGGGTGGAGAAGAGACCCAGTACTTC,CASSRGGGEETQYF
TRBJ2-1,NA,14,TRBV29-1,NA,TGCAGCGTTGACCAGGGGTCGAGCTACAATGAGCAGTTCTTC,CSVDQGSSYNEQFF
TRBJ1-1,NA,13,TRBV18,few,TGTGCCAGCTCAACAGACCTGAACACTGAAGCTTTCTTT,CASSTDLNTEAFF
TRBJ2-3,NA,15,TRBV9,NA,TGTGCCAGCAGCGTAGGGGACTGGATCACAGATACGCAGTATTTT,CASSVGDWITDTQYF
TRBJ1-4,NA,16,TRBV13,NA,TGTGCCAGCAGCTTAAAGTCGGGACATAGTAGTGAAAAACTGTTTTTT,CASSLKSGHSSEKLFF
TRBJ1-5,NA,16,TRBV7-6,NA,TGTGCCAGCAGCTTAGGGGGCAGATATAGCAATCAGCCCCAGCATTTT,CASSLGGRYSNQPQHF
TRBJ2-1,TRBD1,15,TRBV5-1,NA,TGCGCCAGCAGCTTAAGACAGGGGGCCAACAATGAGCAGTTCTTC,CASSLRQGANNEQFF
TRBJ1-1,NA,14,TRBV15,once,TGTGCCACCAGCAGAGAACGGACGAACACTGAAGCTTTCTTT,CATSRERTNTEAFF
TRBJ1-2,NA,14,TRBV4-3,NA,TGCGCCAGCAGCCCTCAGAGGAGTAACTATGGCTACACCTTC,CASSPQRSNYGYTF
TRBJ2-3,TRBD2,17,TRBV2,NA,TGTGCCAGCAGTGAAGCCACCTTAGCGGGGGGCGGTCATACGCAGTATTTT,CASSEATLAGGGHTQYF
TRBJ1-4,TRBD1,15,TRBV7-9,NA,TGTGCCAGCAGCCGCCGACAGGGGGTTAATGAAAAACTGTTTTTT,CASSRRQGVNEKLFF
TRBJ2-2,NA,12,TRBV13,NA,TGTGCCAGCCGGAAACCCCCCGGGGAGCTGTTTTTT,CASRKPPGELFF
TRBJ1-2,NA,16,TRBV5-5,NA,TGTGCCAGCAGCTTGGGTGTAGGGGGAGGTAACTATGGCTACACCTTC,CASSLGVGGGNYGYTF
TRBJ2-5,NA,13,TRBV15,NA,TGTGCCACCAGCAGAGGGCGGCAAGAGACCCAGTACTTC,CATSRGRQETQYF
TRBJ2-2,NA,12,TRBV30,once,TGTGCCTGGTCTCCGGGCCCCCGGGAGCTGTTTTTT,CAWSPGPRELFF
TRBJ1-2,NA,15,TRBV6-5,NA,TGTGCCAGCAGTTACGCCCCCCAGGACCACTATGGCTACACCTTC,CASSYAPQDHYGYTF
TRBJ2-1,NA,13,TRBV7-2,NA,TGTGCCAGCAGCTTAAATGGAGTTAGGGAGCAGTTCTTC,CASSLNGVREQFF
TRBJ2-2,NA,15,TRBV5-5,NA,TGTGCCAGCAGCTTGGTGGGCAAGGAGGGCGGGGAGCTGTTTTTT,CASSLVGKEGGELFF
TRBJ1-5,TRBD1,16,TRBV7-2,NA,TGTGCCAGCAGCCCCCTACAGGGGGTTGGCAATCAGCCCCAGCATTTT,CASSPLQGVGNQPQHF
TRBJ1-1,TRBD1,14,TRBV18,NA,TGTGCCAGCTCGGGACAGGGAGCAGTATTAGGAGCTTTCTTT,CASSGQGAVLGAFF
TRBJ1-1,NA,13,TRBV9,NA,TGTGCCAGCAGCGTAGTCGTGACAGCTGAAGCTTTCTTT,CASSVVVTAEAFF
TRBJ2-7,NA,12,TRBV5-1,NA,TGCGCCAGCAGCTCGGACATTTACGAGCAGTACTTC,CASSSDIYEQYF
TRBJ2-4,TRBD1,15,TRBV7-2,NA,TGTGCCAGCAGCCCTAGACAGGGAAACAAAAACATTCAGTACTTC,CASSPRQGNKNIQYF
TRBJ1-5,TRBD1,16,TRBV5-6,NA,TGTGCCAGCAGCCAATTCGGACAGGGGAGCAATCAGCCCCAGCATTTT,CASSQFGQGSNQPQHF